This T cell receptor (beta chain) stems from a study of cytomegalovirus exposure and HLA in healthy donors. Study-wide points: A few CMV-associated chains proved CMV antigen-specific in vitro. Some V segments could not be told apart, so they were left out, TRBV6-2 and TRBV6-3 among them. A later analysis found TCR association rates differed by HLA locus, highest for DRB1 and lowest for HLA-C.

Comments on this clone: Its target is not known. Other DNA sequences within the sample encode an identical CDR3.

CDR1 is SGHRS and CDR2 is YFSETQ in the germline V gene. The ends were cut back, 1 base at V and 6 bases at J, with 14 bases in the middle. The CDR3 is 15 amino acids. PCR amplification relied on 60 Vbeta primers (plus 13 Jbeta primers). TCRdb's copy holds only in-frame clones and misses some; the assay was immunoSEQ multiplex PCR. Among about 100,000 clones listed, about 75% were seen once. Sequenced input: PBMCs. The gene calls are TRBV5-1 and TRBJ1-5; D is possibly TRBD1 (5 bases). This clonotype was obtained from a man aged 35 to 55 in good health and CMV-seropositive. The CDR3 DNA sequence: TGCGCCAGCAGCTTGAGTTCGGGGGGAGGTCAGCCCCAGCATTTT. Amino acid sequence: CASSLSSGGGQPQHF.